The source of this T cell receptor beta chain is a study of CD8 T cells in Susac syndrome. After extraction with the RNeasy kit, about 0.45 to 1 ug of the RNA was reverse transcribed using random hexamers. TCRdb reprocessed the immunoSEQ multiplex PCR reads via MiXCR and lists one record per CDR3 protein. The sample lists 110,000 or so distinct CDR3 sequences; roughly 91% were seen once. The CDR3 contains 14 residues. Germline V CDR1 and CDR2: LGHNA, YSLEER. V lost 3 bases and J lost 8, with 14 bases in between. General observations from the study: The relatively small number of individuals in the TCR sequencing and HLA analysis was acknowledged by the study.

Of note for this clonotype: Its target is unknown.

This chain connects TRBV4-3 to TRBJ2-4; weak D call: TRBD2 (6 bases). The sample taken for sequencing was CD4+ T cells from PBMCs. The TCR was taken from a human donor in good health. In DNA form, the CDR3 reads TGCGCCAGCAGCCACGGGGGTAGGGCGGACATTCAGTACTTC. It encodes CASSHGGRADIQYF.